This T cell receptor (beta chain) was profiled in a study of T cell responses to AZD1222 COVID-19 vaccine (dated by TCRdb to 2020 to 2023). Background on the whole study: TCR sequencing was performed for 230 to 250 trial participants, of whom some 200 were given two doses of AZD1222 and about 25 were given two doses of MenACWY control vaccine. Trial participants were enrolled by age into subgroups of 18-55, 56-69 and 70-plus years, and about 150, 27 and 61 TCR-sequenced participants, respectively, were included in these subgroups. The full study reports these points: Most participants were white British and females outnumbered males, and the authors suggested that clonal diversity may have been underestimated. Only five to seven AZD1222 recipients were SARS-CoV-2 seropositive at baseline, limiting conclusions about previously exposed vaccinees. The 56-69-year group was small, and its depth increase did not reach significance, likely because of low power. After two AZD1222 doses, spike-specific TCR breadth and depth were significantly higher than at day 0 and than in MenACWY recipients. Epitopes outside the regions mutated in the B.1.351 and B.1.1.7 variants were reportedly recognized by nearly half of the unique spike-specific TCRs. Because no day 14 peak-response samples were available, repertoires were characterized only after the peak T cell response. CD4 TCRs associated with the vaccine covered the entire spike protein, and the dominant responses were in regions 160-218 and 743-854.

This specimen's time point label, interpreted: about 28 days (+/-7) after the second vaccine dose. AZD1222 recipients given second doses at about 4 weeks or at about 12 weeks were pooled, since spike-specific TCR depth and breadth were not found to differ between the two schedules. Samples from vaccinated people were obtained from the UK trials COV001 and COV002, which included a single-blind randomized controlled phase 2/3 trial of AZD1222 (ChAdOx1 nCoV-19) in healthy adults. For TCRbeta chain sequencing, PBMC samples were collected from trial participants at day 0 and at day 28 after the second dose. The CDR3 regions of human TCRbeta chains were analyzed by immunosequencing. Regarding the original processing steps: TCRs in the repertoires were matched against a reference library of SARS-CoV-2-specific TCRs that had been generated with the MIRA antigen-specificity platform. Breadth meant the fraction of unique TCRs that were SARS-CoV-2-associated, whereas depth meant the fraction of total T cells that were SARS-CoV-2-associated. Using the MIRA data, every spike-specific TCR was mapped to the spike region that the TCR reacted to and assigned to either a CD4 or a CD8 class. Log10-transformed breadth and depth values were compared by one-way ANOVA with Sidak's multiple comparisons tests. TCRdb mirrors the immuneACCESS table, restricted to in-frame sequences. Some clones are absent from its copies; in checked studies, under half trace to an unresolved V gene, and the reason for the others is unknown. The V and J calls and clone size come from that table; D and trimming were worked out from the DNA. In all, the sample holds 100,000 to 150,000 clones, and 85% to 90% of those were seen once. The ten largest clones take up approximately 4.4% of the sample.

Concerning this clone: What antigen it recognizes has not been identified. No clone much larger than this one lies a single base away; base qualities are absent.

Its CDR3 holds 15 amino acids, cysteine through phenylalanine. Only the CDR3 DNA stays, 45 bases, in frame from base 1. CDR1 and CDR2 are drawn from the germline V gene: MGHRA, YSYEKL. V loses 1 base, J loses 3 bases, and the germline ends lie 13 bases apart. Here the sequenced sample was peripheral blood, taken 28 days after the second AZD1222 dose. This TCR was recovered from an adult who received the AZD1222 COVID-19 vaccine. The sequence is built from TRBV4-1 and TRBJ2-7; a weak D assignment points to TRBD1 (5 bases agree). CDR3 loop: CASSQVATGDYEQYF. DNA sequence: TGCGCCAGCAGCCAAGTAGCAACAGGCGACTACGAGCAGTACTTC.